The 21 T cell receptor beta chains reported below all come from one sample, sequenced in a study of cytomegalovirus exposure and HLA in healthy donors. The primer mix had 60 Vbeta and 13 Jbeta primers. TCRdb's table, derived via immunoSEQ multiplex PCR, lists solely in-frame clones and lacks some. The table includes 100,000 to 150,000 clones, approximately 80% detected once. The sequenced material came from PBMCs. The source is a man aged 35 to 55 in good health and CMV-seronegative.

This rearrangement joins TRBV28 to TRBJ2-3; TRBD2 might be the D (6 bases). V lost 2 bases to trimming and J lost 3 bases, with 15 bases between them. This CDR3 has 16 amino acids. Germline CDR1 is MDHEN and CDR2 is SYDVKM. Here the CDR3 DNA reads TGTGCCAGCAGTTTACTTAGCGAGGGAGGTACAGATACGCAGTATTTT. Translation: CASSLLSEGGTDTQYF.

The CDR3 sequence is CASSYGQGQSYEQYF. The CDR3 DNA reads as TGTGCCAGCAGTTACGGTCAGGGACAGTCCTACGAGCAGTACTTC. The V gene is TRBV6-6, the J gene TRBJ2-7; 7 nucleotides agree with TRBD1. CDR1 MNHNY and CDR2 SVGAGI come from the germline V gene (reference sequence). The V gene end was trimmed by 2 bases and the J gene end by 1 base; junction bases not matched to a gene: 5. The CDR3 runs 15 residues.

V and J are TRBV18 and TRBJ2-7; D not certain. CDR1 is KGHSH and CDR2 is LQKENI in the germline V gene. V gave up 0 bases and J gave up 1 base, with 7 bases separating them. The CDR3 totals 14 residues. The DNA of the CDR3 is TGTGCCAGCTCACCACCGGCGGATTCCTACGAGCAGTACTTC. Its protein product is CASSPPADSYEQYF.

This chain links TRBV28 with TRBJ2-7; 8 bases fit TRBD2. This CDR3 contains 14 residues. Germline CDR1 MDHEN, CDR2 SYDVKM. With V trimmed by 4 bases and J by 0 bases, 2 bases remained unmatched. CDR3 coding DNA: TGTGCCAGCAGTTCAAGCGGGAGCTCCTACGAGCAGTACTTC. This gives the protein CASSSSGSSYEQYF.

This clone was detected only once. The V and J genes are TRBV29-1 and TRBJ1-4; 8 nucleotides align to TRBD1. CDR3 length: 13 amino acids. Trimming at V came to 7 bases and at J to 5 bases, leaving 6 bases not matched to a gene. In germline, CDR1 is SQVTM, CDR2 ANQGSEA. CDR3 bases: TGCAGCGCAGATCAGGGGGCGAATGAAAAACTGTTTTTT. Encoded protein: CSADQGANEKLFF.

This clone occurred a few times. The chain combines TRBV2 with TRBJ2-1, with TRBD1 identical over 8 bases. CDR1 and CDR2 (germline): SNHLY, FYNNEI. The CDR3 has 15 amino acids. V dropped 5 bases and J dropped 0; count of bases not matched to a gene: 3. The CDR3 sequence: CASSFTGGSYNEQFF. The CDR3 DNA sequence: TGTGCCAGCAGTTTTACAGGGGGCTCCTACAATGAGCAGTTCTTC.

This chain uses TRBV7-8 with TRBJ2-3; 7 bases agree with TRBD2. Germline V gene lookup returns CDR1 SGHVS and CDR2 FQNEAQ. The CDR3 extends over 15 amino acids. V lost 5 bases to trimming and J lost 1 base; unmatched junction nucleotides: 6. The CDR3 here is CASSTAAGGTDTQYF. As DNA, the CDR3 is TGTGCCAGCAGCACTGCGGCGGGGGGCACAGATACGCAGTATTTT.

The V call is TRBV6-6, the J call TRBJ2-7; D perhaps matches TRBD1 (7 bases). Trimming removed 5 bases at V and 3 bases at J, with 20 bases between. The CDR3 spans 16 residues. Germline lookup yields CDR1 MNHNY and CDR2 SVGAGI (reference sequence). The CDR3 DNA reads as TGTGCCAGCAGTCACAGACAGGGTGGAGGGGACTACGAGCAGTACTTC. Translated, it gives CASSHRQGGGDYEQYF.

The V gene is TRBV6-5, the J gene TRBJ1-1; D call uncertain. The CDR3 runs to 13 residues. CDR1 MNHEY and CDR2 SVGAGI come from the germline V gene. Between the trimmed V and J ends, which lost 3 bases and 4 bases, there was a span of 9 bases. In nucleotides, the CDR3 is TGTGCCAGCAGTTATCGAGAGTCCACTGAAGCTTTCTTT. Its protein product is CASSYRESTEAFF.

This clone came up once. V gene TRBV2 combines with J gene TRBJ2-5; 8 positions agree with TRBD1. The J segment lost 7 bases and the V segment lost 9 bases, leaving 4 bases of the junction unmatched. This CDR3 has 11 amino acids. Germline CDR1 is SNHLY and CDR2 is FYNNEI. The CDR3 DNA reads TGTGCCAGTAAGACAGGGGCGACCCAGTACTTC. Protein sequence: CASKTGATQYF.

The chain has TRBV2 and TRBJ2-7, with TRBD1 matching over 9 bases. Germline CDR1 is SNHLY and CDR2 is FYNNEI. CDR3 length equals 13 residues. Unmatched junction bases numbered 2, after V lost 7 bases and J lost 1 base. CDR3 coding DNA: TGTGCCAGCACCGGGACAGGGTCCTACGAGCAGTACTTC. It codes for CASTGTGSYEQYF.

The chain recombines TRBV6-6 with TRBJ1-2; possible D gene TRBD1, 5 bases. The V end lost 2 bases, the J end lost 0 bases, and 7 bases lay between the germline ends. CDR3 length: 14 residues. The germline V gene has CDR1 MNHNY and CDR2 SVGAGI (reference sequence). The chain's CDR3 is CASSYRGANYGYTF. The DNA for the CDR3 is TGTGCCAGCAGTTACCGGGGGGCTAACTATGGCTACACCTTC.

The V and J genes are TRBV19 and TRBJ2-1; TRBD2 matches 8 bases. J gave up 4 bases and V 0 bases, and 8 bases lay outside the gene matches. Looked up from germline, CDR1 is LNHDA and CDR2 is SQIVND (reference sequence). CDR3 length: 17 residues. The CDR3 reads CASSIDPPSGHYNEQFF. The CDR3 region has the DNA TGTGCCAGTAGTATAGATCCCCCTAGCGGGCATTACAATGAGCAGTTCTTC. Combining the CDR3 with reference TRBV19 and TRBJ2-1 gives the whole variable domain DGGITQSPKYLFRKEGQNVTLSCEQNLNHDAMYWYRQDPGQGLRLIYYSQIVNDFQKGDIAEGYSVSREKKESFPLTVTSAQKNPTAFYLCASSIDPPSGHYNEQFFGPGTRLTVL.

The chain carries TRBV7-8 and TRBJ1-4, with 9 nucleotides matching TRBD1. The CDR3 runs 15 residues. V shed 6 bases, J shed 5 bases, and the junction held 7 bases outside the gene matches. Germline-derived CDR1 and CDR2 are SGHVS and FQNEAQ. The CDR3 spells CASRRQGGLNEKLFF. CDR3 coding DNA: TGTGCCAGCAGACGACAGGGGGGGTTGAATGAAAAACTGTTTTTT.

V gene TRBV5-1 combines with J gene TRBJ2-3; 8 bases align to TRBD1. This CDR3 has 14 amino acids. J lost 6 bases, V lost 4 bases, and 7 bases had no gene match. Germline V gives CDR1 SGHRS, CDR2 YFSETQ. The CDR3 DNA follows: TGCGCCAGCAGCATGGACAGGGTAGGGGATACGCAGTATTTT. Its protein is CASSMDRVGDTQYF. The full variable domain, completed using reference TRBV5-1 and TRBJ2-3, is KAGVTQTPRYLIKTRGQQVTLSCSPISGHRSVSWYQQTPGQGLQFLFEYFSETQRNKGNFPGRFSGRQFSNSRSEMNVSTLELGDSALYLCASSMDRVGDTQYFGPGTRLTVL.

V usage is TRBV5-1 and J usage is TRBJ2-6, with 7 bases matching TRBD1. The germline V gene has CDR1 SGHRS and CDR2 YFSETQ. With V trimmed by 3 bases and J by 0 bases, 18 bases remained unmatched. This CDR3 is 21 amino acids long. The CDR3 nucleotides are TGCGCCAGCAGCTGGCTACTAGAACCGGGACAGAGAAACTCTGGGGCCAACGTCCTGACTTTC. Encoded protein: CASSWLLEPGQRNSGANVLTF.

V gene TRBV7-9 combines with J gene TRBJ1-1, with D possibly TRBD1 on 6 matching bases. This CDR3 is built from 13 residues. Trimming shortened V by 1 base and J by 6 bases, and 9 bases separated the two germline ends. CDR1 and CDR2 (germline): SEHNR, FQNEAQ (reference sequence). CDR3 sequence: CASSLDRAAEAFF. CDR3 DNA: TGTGCCAGCAGCTTAGACAGGGCTGCTGAAGCTTTCTTT. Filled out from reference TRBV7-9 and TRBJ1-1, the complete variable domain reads DTGVSQNPRHKITKRGQNVTFRCDPISEHNRLYWYRQTLGQGPEFLTYFQNEAQLEKSRLLSDRFSAERPKGSFSTLEIQRTEQGDSAMYLCASSLDRAAEAFFGQGTRLTVV.

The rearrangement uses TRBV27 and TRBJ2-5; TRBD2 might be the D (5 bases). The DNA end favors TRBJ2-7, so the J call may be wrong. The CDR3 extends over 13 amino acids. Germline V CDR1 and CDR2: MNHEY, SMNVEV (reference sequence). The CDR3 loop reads CASSPPSFYEQYF. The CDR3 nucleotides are TGTGCCAGCAGTCCTCCTAGCTTTTACGAGCAGTACTTC.

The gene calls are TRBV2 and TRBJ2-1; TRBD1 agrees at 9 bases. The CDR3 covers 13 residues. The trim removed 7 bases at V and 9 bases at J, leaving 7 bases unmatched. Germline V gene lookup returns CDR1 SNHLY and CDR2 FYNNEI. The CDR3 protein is CASIPTGGAEQFF. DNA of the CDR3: TGTGCCAGCATTCCAACAGGGGGCGCTGAGCAGTTCTTC.

The CDR3: CASSREDWRRNEQFF. The CDR3 DNA follows: TGTGCCAGCAGCCGAGAGGACTGGCGGAGGAATGAGCAGTTCTTC. V usage is TRBV14 and J usage is TRBJ2-1; D possibly corresponds to TRBD2 (5 bases). Trimming took 4 bases from V and 7 from J, leaving 17 bases between them. The germline CDR1 and CDR2 sequences are SGHDN and FVKESK. This CDR3 region has 15 residues.

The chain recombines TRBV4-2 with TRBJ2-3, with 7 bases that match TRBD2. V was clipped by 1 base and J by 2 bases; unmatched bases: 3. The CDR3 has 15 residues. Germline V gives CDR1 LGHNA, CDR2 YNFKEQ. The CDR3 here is CASSQGAGTTDTQYF. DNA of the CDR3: TGTGCCAGCAGCCAAGGAGCGGGGACCACAGATACGCAGTATTTT.